What follows describes a single T cell receptor (beta chain). Its antigen remains undetermined. No much larger clonotype is one base removed from it; base qualities were not supplied. TCRbeta CDR3 regions were amplified from genomic DNA using the immunoSEQ Assay, a bias-controlled multiplex PCR. The published analysis was carried out like this. Nucleated cell counts per sample were estimated from amplification of reference gene primers within the assay. To quantify the absolute abundance of each unique TCRbeta CDR3 rearrangement, sequence reads were collapsed and filtered. For each sample, productive Simpson clonality was calculated as the square root of Simpson's diversity index across productive rearrangements. In TCRdb, the immuneACCESS table is reduced to in-frame sequences with V and J assigned. These tables do not hold every clone; where another copy was compared, an unresolved V gene accounts for under half, and the others remain unexplained. That table furnishes V, J and clone size, whereas the DNA furnished D and trimming. The table for this sample lists around 130,000 clones; 77% of them were counted only once. The ten biggest clones cover roughly 7.9% of the sample.

This entry is derived from a study of blood T cell repertoires in COVID-19 (TCRdb year 2020). Some background on the complete study: The collaborator samples originated in the United States, Italy and Spain and spanned the acute and convalescent phases of COVID-19. Subjects who had been exposed to COVID-19, were actively infected with it, or had recovered from it provided the deeply sampled blood TCRbeta repertoires that made up the dataset. HLA class I and class II types, where available, came from metadata supplied by the sample provider rather than from assay-based typing. The repertoires were made available in a free public database intended to serve as a resource for research on the immune response to SARS-CoV-2. Samples came from the ongoing ImmuneRACE study (first 160 participants) plus 1,254 subjects from 6 global collaborators. Sample metadata almost always included a de-identified subject ID, COVID-19 status, age in years and sex. The material from the prospective study consisted of cDNA or gDNA derived from T cells, B-cell-depleted T cells, or PBMCs. Broader findings and caveats from the paper: How much clinical and demographic metadata was included differed by source and by participant, and the metadata was provided uncurated.

Collaborating institutions collected whole blood in K2EDTA tubes following their own protocols. For TCRbeta analysis, collaborator samples were shipped as frozen whole blood, as isolated PBMCs, or as DNA extracted from either sample type. Sequencing was performed on peripheral blood. The sequence derives from a human donor in a cohort sampled during active COVID-19.

The sequence in DNA is TGTGCCAGCAGCCTTGGGACAGTCAACGTCGGGGCCAACGTCCTGACTTTC. The resulting protein is CASSLGTVNVGANVLTF. Here the chain combines TRBV7-9 and TRBJ2-6, and TRBD1 aligns with 7 junction nucleotides. Its CDR3 holds 17 amino acids, cysteine through phenylalanine. Of all the DNA, just the CDR3 is kept, 51 bases in frame from base 1. CDR1 and CDR2 were assigned from the germline V gene (reference sequence) as SEHNR and FQNEAQ. Germline trimming: 5 bases from V, 4 bases from J; junction bases outside gene matches: 11.